This TCR beta chain was obtained from a study of T cell repertoires in cytomegalovirus infection. About the research overall: Well-studied HLA-B-restricted epitopes and recently identified HLA-C-restricted epitopes of CMV were both used in the study. Shared public TCR beta signatures pointed to both CMV infection and a matching HLA type.

This clonotype occurred a few times. Its antigen is unidentified. This CDR3 is built from 13 residues. The germline V and J ends were trimmed by 7 bases and 5 bases, with 13 bases remaining between them. Per germline, CDR1 KGHDR and CDR2 SFDVKD. Study-wide findings and caveats: Summed frequency of shared TCR beta families picked out CMV carriers who also had the relevant HLA. HLA-C-restricted CMV clonotypes gave the most frequent clonotype in two of eight donors.

TCRdb analysed the reads with MiXCR anew, one entry per CDR3 protein. This table has fewer than 200,000 distinct CDR3 sequences, 20% to 25% appearing once. This chain joins TRBV24-1 and TRBJ1-1, with D perhaps matching TRBD1 (6 bases). The clonotype comes from a human donor in good health (CMV status not recorded). Some clones in this sample may be carry-over from other donors' samples. The sequencing here drew on CD8+ T cells from cultured PBMCs, taken from culture after CMV antigen stimulation. The CDR3 DNA follows: TGTGCCACCAGGGACAGTGGGAGGACTGAAGCTTTCTTT. Its protein is CATRDSGRTEAFF.